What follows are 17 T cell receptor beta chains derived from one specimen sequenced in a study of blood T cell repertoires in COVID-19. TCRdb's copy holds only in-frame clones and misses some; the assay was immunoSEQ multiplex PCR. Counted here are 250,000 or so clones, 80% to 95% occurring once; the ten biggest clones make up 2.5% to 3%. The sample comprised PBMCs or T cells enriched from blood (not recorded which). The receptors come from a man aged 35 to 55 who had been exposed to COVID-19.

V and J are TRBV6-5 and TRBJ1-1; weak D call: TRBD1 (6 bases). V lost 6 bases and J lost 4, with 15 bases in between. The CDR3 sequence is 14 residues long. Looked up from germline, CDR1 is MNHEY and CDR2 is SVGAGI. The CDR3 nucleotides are TGTGCCAGCAGGCACACAGGGTTAATCACTGAAGCTTTCTTT. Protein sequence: CASRHTGLITEAFF.

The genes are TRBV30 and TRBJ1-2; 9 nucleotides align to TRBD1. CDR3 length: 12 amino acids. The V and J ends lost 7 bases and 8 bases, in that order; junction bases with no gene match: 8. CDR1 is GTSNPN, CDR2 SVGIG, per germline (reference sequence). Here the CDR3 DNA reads TGTGCCTCCCCCCGGACAGGGGAAGGCTACACCTTC. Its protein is CASPRTGEGYTF.

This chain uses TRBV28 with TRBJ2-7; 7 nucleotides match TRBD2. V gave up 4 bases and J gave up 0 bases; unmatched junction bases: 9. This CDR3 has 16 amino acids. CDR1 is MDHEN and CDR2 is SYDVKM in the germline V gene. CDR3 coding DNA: TGTGCCAGCAGTTCCCCCAGCGGGACCTACTCCTACGAGCAGTACTTC. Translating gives CASSSPSGTYSYEQYF. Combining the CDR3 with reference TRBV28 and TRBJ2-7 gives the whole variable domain DVKVTQSSRYLVKRTGEKVFLECVQDMDHENMFWYRQDPGLGLRLIYFSYDVKMKEKGDIPEGYSVSREKKERFSLILESASTNQTSMYLCASSSPSGTYSYEQYFGPGTRLTVT.

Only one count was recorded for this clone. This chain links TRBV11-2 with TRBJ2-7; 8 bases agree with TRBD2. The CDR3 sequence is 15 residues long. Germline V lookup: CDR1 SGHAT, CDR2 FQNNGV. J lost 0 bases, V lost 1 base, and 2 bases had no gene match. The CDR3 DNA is TGTGCCAGCAGCTTAGCTAGCGGGTTCTCCTACGAGCAGTACTTC. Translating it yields CASSLASGFSYEQYF.

The CDR3 loop reads CASGGLRDEQFF. CDR3 sequence (DNA): TGTGCCAGCGGGGGGTTGAGGGATGAGCAGTTCTTC. The gene calls are TRBV28 and TRBJ2-1; tentative D call: TRBD2 (6 bases). V shed 8 bases and J shed 8 bases, with 13 bases lying between them. The CDR3 extends over 12 amino acids. The germline gives CDR1 MDHEN, CDR2 SYDVKM.

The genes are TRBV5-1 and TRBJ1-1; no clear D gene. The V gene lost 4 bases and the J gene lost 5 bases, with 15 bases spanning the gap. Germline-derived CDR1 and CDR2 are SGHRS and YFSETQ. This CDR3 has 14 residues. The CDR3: CASSTLTEGTEAFF. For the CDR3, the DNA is TGCGCCAGCAGCACATTAACCGAGGGAACTGAAGCTTTCTTT.

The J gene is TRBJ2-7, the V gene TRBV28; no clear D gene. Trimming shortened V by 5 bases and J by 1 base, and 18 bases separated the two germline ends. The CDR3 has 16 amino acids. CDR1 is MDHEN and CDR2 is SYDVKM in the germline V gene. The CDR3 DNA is TGTGCCAGCAGTCCCGAAACTTCCCTCGGTTCCTACGAGCAGTACTTC. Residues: CASSPETSLGSYEQYF.

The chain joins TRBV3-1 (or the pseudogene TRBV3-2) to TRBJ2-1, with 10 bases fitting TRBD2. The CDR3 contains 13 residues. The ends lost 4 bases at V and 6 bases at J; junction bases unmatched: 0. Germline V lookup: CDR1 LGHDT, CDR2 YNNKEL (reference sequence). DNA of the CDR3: TGTGCCAGCAGCCCTAGCGGGAGCAATGAGCAGTTCTTC. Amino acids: CASSPSGSNEQFF.

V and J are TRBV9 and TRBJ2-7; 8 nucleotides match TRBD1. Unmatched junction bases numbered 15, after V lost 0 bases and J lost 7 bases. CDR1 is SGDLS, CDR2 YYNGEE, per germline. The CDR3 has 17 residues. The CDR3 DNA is TGTGCCAGCAGCGTAGAGGGGACAGGCCAGCTTAAGGGGGAGCAGTACTTC. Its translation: CASSVEGTGQLKGEQYF.

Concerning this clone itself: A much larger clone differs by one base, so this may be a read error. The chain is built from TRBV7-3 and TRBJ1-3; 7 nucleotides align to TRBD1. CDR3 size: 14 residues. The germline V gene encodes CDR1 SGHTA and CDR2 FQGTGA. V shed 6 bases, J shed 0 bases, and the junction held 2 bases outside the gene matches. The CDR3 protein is CASSSGGSGNTIYF. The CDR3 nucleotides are TGTGCCAGCAGTTCAGGGGGCTCTGGAAACACCATATATTTT.

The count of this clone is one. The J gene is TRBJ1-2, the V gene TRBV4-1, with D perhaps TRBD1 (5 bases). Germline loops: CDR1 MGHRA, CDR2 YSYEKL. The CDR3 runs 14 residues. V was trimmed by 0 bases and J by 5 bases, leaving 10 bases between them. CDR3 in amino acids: CASSQEGGGYGYTF. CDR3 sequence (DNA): TGCGCCAGCAGCCAAGAGGGGGGAGGGTATGGCTACACCTTC.

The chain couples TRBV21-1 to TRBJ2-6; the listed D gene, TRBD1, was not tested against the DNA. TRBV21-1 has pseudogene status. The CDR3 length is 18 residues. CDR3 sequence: CASSKDRTDISGANVLTF. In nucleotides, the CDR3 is TGTGCCAGCAGCAAAGATCGGACAGATATCTCTGGGGCCAACGTCCTGACTTTC.

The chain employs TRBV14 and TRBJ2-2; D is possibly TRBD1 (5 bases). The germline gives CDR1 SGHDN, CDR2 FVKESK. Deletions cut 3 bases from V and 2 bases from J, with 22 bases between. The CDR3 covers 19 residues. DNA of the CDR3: TGTGCCAGCAGCCAGGGCGGCTGGCAGGGCAACCATAACACCGGGGAGCTGTTTTTT. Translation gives CASSQGGWQGNHNTGELFF.

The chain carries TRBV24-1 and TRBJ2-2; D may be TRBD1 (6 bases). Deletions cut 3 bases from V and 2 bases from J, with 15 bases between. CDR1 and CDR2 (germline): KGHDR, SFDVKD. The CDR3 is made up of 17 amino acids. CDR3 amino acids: CATSDIRTVENTGELFF. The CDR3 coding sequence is TGTGCCACCAGTGATATACGGACAGTCGAAAACACCGGGGAGCTGTTTTTT.

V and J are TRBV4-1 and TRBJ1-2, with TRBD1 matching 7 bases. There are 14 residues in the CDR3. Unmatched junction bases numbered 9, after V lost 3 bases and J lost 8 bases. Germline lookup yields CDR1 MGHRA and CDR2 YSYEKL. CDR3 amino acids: CASSQGSGTVGYTF. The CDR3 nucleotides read TGCGCCAGCAGCCAGGGTAGTGGGACAGTCGGCTACACCTTC.

The CDR3 sequence: CASSTEGTDGRDYTEAFF. DNA of the CDR3: TGTGCCAGTAGTACGGAGGGGACAGACGGCAGAGATTATACTGAAGCTTTCTTT. The V call is TRBV19, the J call TRBJ1-1; 7 bases agree with TRBD1. V trimming: 4 bases; J trimming: 5 bases; junction bases outside the gene matches: 19. The CDR3 runs 18 residues. Germline CDR1 LNHDA, CDR2 SQIVND (reference sequence).

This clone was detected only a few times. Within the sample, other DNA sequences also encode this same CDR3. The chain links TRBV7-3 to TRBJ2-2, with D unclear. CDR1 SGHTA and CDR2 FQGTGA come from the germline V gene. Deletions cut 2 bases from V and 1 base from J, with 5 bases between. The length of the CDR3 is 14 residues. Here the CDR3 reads CASSLGRNTGELFF. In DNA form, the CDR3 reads TGTGCCAGCAGCTTAGGGCGGAACACCGGGGAGCTGTTTTTT.